The 20 T cell receptor beta chains given below trace back to one sample, sequenced in a study of CD8 T cells in Susac syndrome. After extraction with the RNeasy kit, roughly 0.45 to 1 ug of the RNA was reverse transcribed using random hexamers. One entry per CDR3 protein results from TCRdb running MiXCR on the immunoSEQ multiplex PCR reads. The sample lists fewer than 150,000 distinct CDR3 sequences; 94% were seen once. Specimen: CD8+ T cells from PBMCs. The receptor source for this set is a human donor in good health.

The genes are TRBV20-1 and TRBJ2-3, with unresolved D. Germline V gene lookup returns CDR1 DFQATT and CDR2 SNEGSKA (reference sequence). Trimming pared 6 bases from V and 6 bases from J, leaving 22 bases between. This CDR3 region has 15 residues. CDR3 sequence: CSAVVLHTSWDTQYF. CDR3 sequence (DNA): TGCAGTGCCGTCGTCTTGCACACCAGTTGGGATACGCAGTATTTT.

The chain combines TRBV5-6 with TRBJ2-7; D unclear. CDR1 and CDR2 (germline): SGHDT, YYEEEE. Deletions cut 0 bases from V and 3 bases from J, with 7 bases between. This CDR3 region has 13 residues. The CDR3 here is CASSLEQHYEQYF. CDR3 DNA: TGTGCCAGCAGCTTGGAGCAGCACTACGAGCAGTACTTC.

The chain joins TRBV15 to TRBJ1-2; D call uncertain. The CDR3 contains 18 residues. V lost 0 bases, J lost 1 base, and 18 bases lay in between. Germline values: CDR1 LNHNV, CDR2 YYDKDF (reference sequence). The CDR3 here is CATSRDRGPWSHNYGYTF. The DNA of the CDR3 is TGTGCCACCAGCAGAGATCGGGGTCCCTGGTCCCATAACTATGGCTACACCTTC.

J is TRBJ1-2 and V is TRBV5-4; TRBD1 agrees at 11 bases. J gave up 4 bases and V 4 bases, and 6 bases lay outside the gene matches. Germline V gene data show CDR1 as SGHNT and CDR2 as YYREEE (reference sequence). CDR3 size: 15 residues. The CDR3 loop is CASSPRDRGIYGYTF. In DNA form, the CDR3 reads TGTGCCAGCAGCCCCCGGGACAGGGGGATCTATGGCTACACCTTC.

This rearrangement joins TRBV13 to TRBJ2-5; no definite D call. V lost 6 bases to trimming and J lost 5 bases, with 10 bases between them. There are 12 residues in the CDR3. Germline CDR1 PRHDT, CDR2 FYEKMQ (reference sequence). CDR3 protein: CASSFSGETQYF. CDR3 DNA: TGTGCCAGCAGTTTCTCTGGGGAGACCCAGTACTTC.

The rearrangement links TRBV2 to TRBJ2-3; weak D call: TRBD2 (5 bases). CDR1 is SNHLY and CDR2 is FYNNEI in the germline V gene. The V and J ends lost 4 bases and 0 bases respectively, with 11 bases between them. This CDR3 is built from 15 residues. This chain's CDR3 is CASSGISGSTDTQYF. CDR3 bases: TGTGCCAGCAGTGGAATCAGCGGAAGCACAGATACGCAGTATTTT.

In this sample, this clonotype turned up once. CDR3 in amino acids: CASGPGQGKETQYF. CDR3 nucleotide sequence: TGTGCTAGTGGCCCAGGACAGGGGAAAGAGACCCAGTACTTC. The chain is built from TRBV12-5 and TRBJ2-5; 9 bases match TRBD1. The germline gives CDR1 LGHNT, CDR2 FRNRAP. This CDR3 region has 14 residues. V lost 6 bases and J lost 3; bases outside the gene matches: 5.

The V and J genes are TRBV3-1 and TRBJ2-7; no clear D gene. The CDR3 covers 11 residues. V dropped 3 bases and J dropped 6 bases, with 6 bases sitting between them. Germline lookup yields CDR1 LGHDT and CDR2 YNNKEL (reference sequence). The CDR3 is CASSQGIEQYF. DNA for the CDR3: TGTGCCAGCAGCCAGGGGATCGAGCAGTACTTC.

Remarks on this clonotype: At one end the junction does not follow the germline gene, possibly because of a read error. The genes are TRBV20-1 and TRBJ1-2; D gene ambiguous. The CDR3 is 10 amino acids. Germline CDR1 reads DFQATT; CDR2 reads SNEGSKA (reference sequence). CDR3 in amino acids: CSARETGSHF. CDR3 coding DNA: TGCAGTGCTAGAGAGACGGGTTCCCATTTC.

The chain is built from TRBV27 and TRBJ2-7; D is unclear. Germline V gives CDR1 MNHEY, CDR2 SMNVEV (reference sequence). The CDR3 is 15 residues long. Trimming left V 2 bases short and J 3 bases short, with 14 bases between. The CDR3 spells CASSLTPPSSYEQYF. In nucleotides, the CDR3 is TGTGCCAGCAGTTTAACCCCCCCTAGTAGCTACGAGCAGTACTTC.

The gene calls are TRBV5-1 and TRBJ2-7; tentatively, D is TRBD2 (5 bases). The CDR3 runs to 11 residues. CDR1 and CDR2 from the germline V gene are SGHRS and YFSETQ. Deletions cut 6 bases from V and 6 bases from J, with 10 bases between. The CDR3 loop reads CASIGLGEQYF. The CDR3 DNA is TGCGCCAGCATCGGACTGGGCGAGCAGTACTTC.

In its sample, this clonotype was seen once. This sequence joins TRBV27 and TRBJ2-1; the match to TRBD2 covers 10 bases. The CDR3 loop spans 16 amino acids. Trimming at V came to 5 bases and at J to 8 bases, leaving 12 bases not matched to a gene. Per germline, CDR1 MNHEY and CDR2 SMNVEV (reference sequence). The CDR3 nucleotides are TGTGCCAGCAGTAAAACTAGCGGGGACCCGATAGATGAGCAGTTCTTC. Protein product: CASSKTSGDPIDEQFF.

In its sample, this clonotype was seen a few times. The chain links TRBV6-2 or TRBV6-3 to TRBJ2-1; no clear D gene. The CDR3 consists of 12 residues. V lost 6 bases and J lost 9, with 12 bases in between. Germline CDR1 MNHEY, CDR2 SVGEGT. The CDR3 nucleotides read TGTGCCAGCAGGGATGTGGGTGCTGAGCAGTTCTTC. This translates into CASRDVGAEQFF.

This chain joins TRBV7-9 and TRBJ2-2; 9 nucleotides align to TRBD1. The CDR3 runs to 15 residues. V shed 6 bases and J 4 bases; nucleotides not matched to a gene: 6. The V gene's germline CDR1 is SEHNR and CDR2 FQNEAQ (reference sequence). For the CDR3, the DNA is TGTGCCAGCAGATCCGGGACAGGGACCACCGGGGAGCTGTTTTTT. The encoded protein is CASRSGTGTTGELFF.

The chain has TRBV4-3 and TRBJ2-1; maybe TRBD2 (7 bases). CDR3 length equals 15 residues. The V gene lost 0 bases and the J gene lost 7 bases, with 13 bases spanning the gap. CDR1 is LGHNA and CDR2 is YSLEER in the germline V gene. DNA of the CDR3: TGCGCCAGCAGCCAAGATGGGGGGGCAGGTAATGAGCAGTTCTTC. This encodes CASSQDGGAGNEQFF.

This chain joins TRBV29-1 and TRBJ2-5; D gene unclear. V lost 7 bases and J 4 bases, leaving 13 bases between the germline ends. The CDR3 is made up of 12 amino acids. Germline values: CDR1 SQVTM, CDR2 ANQGSEA. Here the CDR3 reads CSGLRAGETQYF. Here the CDR3 DNA reads TGCAGCGGATTAAGGGCAGGAGAGACCCAGTACTTC.

The chain has TRBV2 and TRBJ2-7; the D gene is possibly TRBD2 (5 bases). Trimming took off 7 bases at V and 3 bases at J, with 13 bases between the two ends. This CDR3 is built from 13 residues. Germline V gene lookup returns CDR1 SNHLY and CDR2 FYNNEI. CDR3 DNA: TGTGCCAGCAATGGAGGTACCATCTACGAGCAGTACTTC. Translation: CASNGGTIYEQYF.

The CDR3: CATSREATGVQPQHF. CDR3 nucleotide sequence: TGTGCCACCAGCAGAGAGGCAACAGGGGTGCAGCCCCAGCATTTT. This chain connects TRBV15 to TRBJ1-5, with 7 bases identical to TRBD1. Germline CDR1 is LNHNV and CDR2 is YYDKDF (reference sequence). Unmatched junction bases numbered 6, after V lost 0 bases and J lost 7 bases. CDR3 length: 15 residues.

This chain connects TRBV27 to TRBJ1-2, with D unclear. Trimming took off 3 bases at V and 5 bases at J, with 10 bases between the two ends. The CDR3 contains 13 residues. The germline gives CDR1 MNHEY, CDR2 SMNVEV (reference sequence). The CDR3: CASSFSEKYGYTF. CDR3 coding DNA: TGTGCCAGCAGTTTCTCCGAGAAATATGGCTACACCTTC.

The chain is built from TRBV6-2 or TRBV6-3 and TRBJ2-1; TRBD1 aligns across 9 bases. Germline loops: CDR1 MNHEY, CDR2 SVGEGT. With V trimmed by 0 bases and J by 8 bases, 5 bases remained unmatched. CDR3 length: 15 residues. The CDR3 nucleotides are TGTGCCAGCAGTTACTCACAGGGGGCAGTTGATGAGCAGTTCTTC. It yields the protein CASSYSQGAVDEQFF.